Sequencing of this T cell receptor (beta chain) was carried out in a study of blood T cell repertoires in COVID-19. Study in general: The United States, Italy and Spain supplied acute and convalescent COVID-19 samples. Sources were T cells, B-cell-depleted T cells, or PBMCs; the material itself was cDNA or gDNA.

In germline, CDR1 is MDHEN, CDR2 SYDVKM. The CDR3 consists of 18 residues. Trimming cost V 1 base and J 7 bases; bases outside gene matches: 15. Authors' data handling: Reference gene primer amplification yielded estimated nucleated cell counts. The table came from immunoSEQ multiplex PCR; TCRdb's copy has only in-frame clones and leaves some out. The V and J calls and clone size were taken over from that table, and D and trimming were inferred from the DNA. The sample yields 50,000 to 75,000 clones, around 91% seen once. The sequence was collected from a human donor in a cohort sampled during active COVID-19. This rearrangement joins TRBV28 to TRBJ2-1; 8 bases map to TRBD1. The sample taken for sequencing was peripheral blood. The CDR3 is CASSLLRTGSEFGNEQFF. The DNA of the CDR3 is TGTGCCAGCAGTTTATTGAGGACAGGGTCTGAATTCGGAAATGAGCAGTTCTTC.